This T cell receptor beta chain was recorded in a study of blood T cell repertoires in COVID-19 (TCRdb year 2020). Turning to the overall study: Collaborator samples came from the United States, Italy and Spain and covered acute and convalescent phases of COVID-19. Nearly every sample came with metadata listing a de-identified subject ID, COVID-19 status, age in years and sex. HLA class I and class II types, where available, came from metadata supplied by the sample provider rather than from assay-based typing. The prospective study material was composed of cDNA or gDNA derived from T cells, B-cell-depleted T cells, or PBMCs. The samples were drawn from the first 160 participants of the ongoing ImmuneRACE study and from more than 1,000 subjects provided by 6 global collaborators. Deeply sampled blood TCRbeta repertoires from subjects exposed to, actively infected with, or recovered from COVID-19 were included in the dataset. The repertoires were made available in a free public database intended to serve as a resource for research on the immune response to SARS-CoV-2. Results the study describes overall, beyond this receptor: The quantity of clinical and demographic metadata differed by source and by participant and was supplied without curation.

TCRbeta CDR3 regions were amplified from genomic DNA using the immunoSEQ Assay, a bias-controlled multiplex PCR. The paper's data handling went like this. Within the assay, amplification of reference gene primers was used to estimate how many nucleated cells each sample contained. Sequence reads were collapsed and filtered to measure the absolute abundance of every unique TCRbeta CDR3 rearrangement. For each sample, productive Simpson clonality was calculated by taking the square root of Simpson's diversity index across productive rearrangements. This is the immuneACCESS table as TCRdb keeps it, with only in-frame sequences that have V and J called. A part of the clones is gone; compared with another copy, unresolved V genes explain less than half, and the rest is unexplained. That table supplies the V and J calls and clone size; D and trimming were determined from the DNA. The sample yields 200,000 to 250,000 clones; 83% were counted once. The ten largest clones take up about 8% of the sample.

The V and J ends are trimmed by 0 bases and 8 bases, leaving 7 bases between them. CDR1 and CDR2 (SGHTA, FQGNSA) derive from the germline V gene. The CDR3 starts with the cysteine, ends with the phenylalanine, and has 13 residues. CDR3 DNA is the only sequence kept; it has 39 bases, read in frame from the first base. The collaborating institutions used their own protocols to collect whole blood in K2EDTA tubes. For TCRbeta analysis, collaborator samples were shipped as frozen whole blood, as isolated PBMCs, or as DNA extracted from either sample type. With regard to this clone: The antigen this receptor binds is unknown. No much larger clone is present one base from it, and per-base qualities are unavailable.

What was sequenced was peripheral blood. The receptor's source is a woman between 50 and 59 years old with acute or convalescent COVID-19. The sequence links TRBV7-2 to TRBJ1-4; no D segment can be confidently identified. The nucleotides are TGTGCCAGCAGCTTAGCCGCCAGGGAAAAACTGTTTTTT. Its protein is CASSLAAREKLFF.